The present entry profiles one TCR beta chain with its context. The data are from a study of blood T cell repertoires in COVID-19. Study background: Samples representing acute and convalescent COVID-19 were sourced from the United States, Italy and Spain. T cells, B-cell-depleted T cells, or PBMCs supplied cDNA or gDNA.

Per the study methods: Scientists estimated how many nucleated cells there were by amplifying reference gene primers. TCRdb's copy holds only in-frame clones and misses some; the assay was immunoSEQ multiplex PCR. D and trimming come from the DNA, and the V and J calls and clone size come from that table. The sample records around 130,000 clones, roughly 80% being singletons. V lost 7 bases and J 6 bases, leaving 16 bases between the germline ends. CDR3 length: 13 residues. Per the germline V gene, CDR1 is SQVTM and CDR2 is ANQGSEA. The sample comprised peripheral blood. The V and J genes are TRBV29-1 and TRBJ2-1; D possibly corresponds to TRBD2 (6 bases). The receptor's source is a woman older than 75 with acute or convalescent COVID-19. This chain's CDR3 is CSAPRAGFNEQFF. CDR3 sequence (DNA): TGCAGCGCTCCCAGGGCGGGGTTCAATGAGCAGTTCTTC.